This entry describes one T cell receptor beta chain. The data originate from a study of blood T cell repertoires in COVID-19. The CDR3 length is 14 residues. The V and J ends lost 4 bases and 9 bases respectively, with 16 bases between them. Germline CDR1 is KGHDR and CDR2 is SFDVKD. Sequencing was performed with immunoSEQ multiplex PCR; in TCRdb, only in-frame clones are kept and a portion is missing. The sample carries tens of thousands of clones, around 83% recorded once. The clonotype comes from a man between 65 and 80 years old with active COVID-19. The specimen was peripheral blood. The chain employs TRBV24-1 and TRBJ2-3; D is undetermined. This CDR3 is CATSDRQLLSTQYF. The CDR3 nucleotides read TGTGCCACCAGTGACCGACAACTTTTGAGCACGCAGTATTTT.